What follows are 25 T cell receptor beta chains derived from one specimen sequenced in a study of T cells after yellow fever vaccination. TCRdb processed the 5' RACE reads anew with MiXCR; each CDR3 protein has one entry. The data contain some 320,000 distinct CDR3 sequences, 4% to 5.5% of them seen just once; the ten biggest clones take up roughly a fifth. The material was PBMCs, obtained 15 days after the yellow fever booster vaccination. The receptors come from a man aged 18 to 30 who received the YFV17D yellow fever vaccine.

This clonotype was detected many times. CDR3 nucleotide sequence: TGTGCCAGCAGCTCACTCGGTTCCCCGGCCACTGAAGCTTTCTTT. Protein sequence: CASSSLGSPATEAFF. The rearrangement joins TRBV7-8 to TRBJ1-1; D ambiguous. Germline values: CDR1 SGHVS, CDR2 FQNEAQ. V lost 4 bases, J lost 4 bases, and 16 bases lay in between. This CDR3 has 15 residues.

There are a few counts of this clonotype. This CDR3 fails to terminate in the conserved phenylalanine or tryptophan, so it likely reflects a read error. In nucleotides, the CDR3 is TGTGCCAGCAGGACAATGAACACTGAAGCTTTCCTT. This gives the protein CASRTMNTEAFL. V gene TRBV2 combines with J gene TRBJ1-1; D is uncertain. The CDR3 runs to 12 residues. The V and J ends lost 6 bases and 0 bases respectively, with 5 bases between them. Germline lookup yields CDR1 SNHLY and CDR2 FYNNEI.

In its sample, this clonotype was seen many times. The chain recombines TRBV7-2 with TRBJ1-1; TRBD1 might be the D (5 bases). This CDR3 region has 14 residues. V gave up 6 bases and J gave up 7 bases, with 18 bases separating them. Germline V gene lookup returns CDR1 SGHTA and CDR2 FQGNSA. DNA for the CDR3: TGTGCCAGCAGTTTCGCGACAGCAGTACTTGAAGCTTTCTTT. It specifies CASSFATAVLEAFF.

This clonotype was seen more than once but under ten times. The V call is TRBV6-5, the J call TRBJ1-3; D is possibly TRBD1 (6 bases). Trimming removed 7 bases at V and 4 bases at J, with 17 bases between. Germline CDR1 is MNHEY and CDR2 is SVGAGI. The CDR3 runs 15 residues. CDR3 bases: TGTGCCAGCAAAAGGGGGGAAGGAATGGGAAACACCATATATTTT. Residues: CASKRGEGMGNTIYF.

This clonotype was detected ten times or more. This rearrangement joins TRBV20-1 to TRBJ1-5, with D possibly matching TRBD1 (6 bases). Germline values: CDR1 DFQATT, CDR2 SNEGSKA (reference sequence). This CDR3 is 16 amino acids long. Trimming stripped 3 bases from V and 5 bases from J, with 20 bases between. CDR3 sequence: CSASPRGGRSHQPQHF. The CDR3 DNA reads TGCAGTGCTAGTCCTAGGGGGGGGCGCTCCCATCAGCCCCAGCATTTT.

There are many counts of this clonotype. The V gene is TRBV5-1, the J gene TRBJ1-6; D ambiguous. CDR3 size: 12 residues. The germline gives CDR1 SGHRS, CDR2 YFSETQ. Trimming took 4 bases from V and 8 from J, leaving 7 bases between them. DNA of the CDR3: TGCGCCAGCAGCGTAAGCGATTCACCCCTCCACTTT. Protein sequence: CASSVSDSPLHF.

This chain joins TRBV7-7 and TRBJ2-2; 9 bases match TRBD1. CDR1 is SSHAT and CDR2 is FNYEAQ in the germline V gene (reference sequence). This CDR3 is 16 amino acids long. J lost 2 bases, V lost 5 bases, and 6 bases had no gene match. CDR3 in DNA: TGTGCCAGCAGCCCATGGACAGGGGACAACACCGGGGAGCTGTTTTTT. Protein product: CASSPWTGDNTGELFF. Using reference TRBV7-7 and TRBJ2-2 for the parts outside the CDR3, the full variable domain is GAGVSQSPRYKVTKRGQDVTLRCDPISSHATLYWYQQALGQGPEFLTYFNYEAQPDKSGLPSDRFSAERPEGSISTLTIQRTEQRDSAMYRCASSPWTGDNTGELFFGEGSRLTVL.

This clonotype was observed at least ten times. The CDR3 sequence is CASSYSGTLYNSPLHF. The CDR3 DNA is TGTGCCAGCAGTTACTCAGGGACATTGTATAATTCACCCCTCCACTTT. V gene TRBV6-5 combines with J gene TRBJ1-6; D might be TRBD1 (6 bases). In germline, CDR1 is MNHEY, CDR2 SVGAGI. The CDR3 covers 16 residues. Between the trimmed V and J ends, which lost 0 bases and 4 bases, there was a span of 10 bases.

This clonotype was seen a few times. The chain carries TRBV11-2 and TRBJ1-1, with D perhaps TRBD1 (5 bases). The CDR3 has 16 residues. Germline values: CDR1 SGHAT, CDR2 FQNNGV. Trimming removed 3 bases from V and 1 base from J, with 15 bases in between. The chain's CDR3 is CASSLIFGHPNTEAFF. CDR3 bases: TGTGCCAGCAGCTTGATTTTCGGACACCCGAACACTGAAGCTTTCTTT.

This clonotype showed up many times. This chain uses TRBV27 with TRBJ1-4, with D possibly TRBD1 on 6 matching bases. This CDR3 region has 14 residues. The germline CDR1 and CDR2 sequences are MNHEY and SMNVEV (reference sequence). V lost 2 bases and J 4 bases, leaving 8 bases between the germline ends. The CDR3 region is CASSLNRDNEKLFF. The CDR3 bases are TGTGCCAGCAGTTTAAACAGGGATAATGAAAAACTGTTTTTT. The complete variable domain, with remaining parts taken from reference TRBV27 and TRBJ1-4, reads EAQVTQNPRYLITVTGKKLTVTCSQNMNHEYMSWYRQDPGLGLRQIYYSMNVEVTDKGDVPEGYKVSRKEKRNFPLILESPSPNQTSLYFCASSLNRDNEKLFFGSGTQLSVL.

The chain joins TRBV12-3 or TRBV12-4 to TRBJ2-1; D is unclear. Trimming stripped 6 bases from V and 3 bases from J, with 12 bases between. The CDR3 runs 14 residues. The CDR3 DNA sequence: TGTGCCAGCAGACGACGGACGGACTACAATGAGCAGTTCTTC. As protein: CASRRRTDYNEQFF.

This clonotype was detected ten times or more. The V call is TRBV12-3 or TRBV12-4, the J call TRBJ2-5; D remains unclear. This CDR3 has 14 amino acids. The V end lost 3 bases, the J end lost 4 bases, and 12 bases lay between the germline ends. In DNA form, the CDR3 reads TGTGCCAGCAGTTTTAGGGTTTTACGAGAGACCCAGTACTTC. It translates to CASSFRVLRETQYF.

This clonotype was detected a few times. CDR3 nucleotide sequence: TGTGCCAGCGGTACCGGGACAGGGTCCGATTGGGCGAACACCGGGGAGCTGTTTTTT. Residues: CASGTGTGSDWANTGELFF. The chain carries TRBV6-5 and TRBJ2-2; 9 bases match TRBD1. The V gene end was trimmed by 8 bases and the J gene end by 0 bases; junction bases not matched to a gene: 16. The CDR3 runs 19 residues. Germline CDR1 MNHEY, CDR2 SVGAGI.

V gene TRBV27 combines with J gene TRBJ2-3; the match to TRBD2 covers 10 bases. CDR1 is MNHEY, CDR2 SMNVEV, per germline (reference sequence). The CDR3 is 15 residues long. The ends lost 3 bases at V and 5 bases at J; junction bases unmatched: 5. CDR3 in DNA: TGTGCCAGCAGTTTTGTAGCGGGGGGAATAGATACGCAGTATTTT. Its translation: CASSFVAGGIDTQYF.

The table lists this clonotype with many counts. The V gene is TRBV15, the J gene TRBJ1-1; D is ambiguous. This CDR3 comprises 13 residues. The V gene lost 0 bases and the J gene lost 1 base, with 3 bases spanning the gap. Germline V lookup: CDR1 LNHNV, CDR2 YYDKDF (reference sequence). CDR3 in amino acids: CATSREANTEAFF. CDR3 DNA sequence: TGTGCCACCAGCAGAGAGGCGAACACTGAAGCTTTCTTT. The complete variable domain, with remaining parts taken from reference TRBV15 and TRBJ1-1, reads DAMVIQNPRYQVTQFGKPVTLSCSQTLNHNVMYWYQQKSSQAPKLLFHYYDKDFNNEADTPDNFQSRRPNTSFCFLDIRSPGLGDTAMYLCATSREANTEAFFGQGTRLTVV.

CDR3 region: CSASFPGQGEQYV. Written as DNA, the CDR3 is TGCAGTGCTAGCTTTCCGGGACAGGGCGAGCAGTACGTC. This chain joins TRBV20-1 and TRBJ2-7, with TRBD1 identical over 9 bases. The CDR3 is 13 amino acids. CDR1 and CDR2 (germline): DFQATT, SNEGSKA (reference sequence). V was clipped by 3 bases and J by 6 bases; unmatched bases: 6.

This clonotype was detected ten times or more. The rearrangement uses TRBV15 and TRBJ1-1, with D possibly being TRBD1 (5 bases). The germline CDR1 and CDR2 sequences are LNHNV and YYDKDF (reference sequence). Trimming left V 0 bases short and J 4 bases short, with 12 bases between. The CDR3 is 15 amino acids. The CDR3 DNA reads as TGTGCCACCAGCAGAGATGGGGGTTCGGGCACTGAAGCTTTCTTT. This codes for CATSRDGGSGTEAFF.

This clonotype was detected many times. The V call is TRBV12-3 or TRBV12-4, the J call TRBJ2-5; 7 nucleotides match TRBD1. The CDR3 runs to 15 residues. V lost 4 bases and J lost 0; bases outside the gene matches: 5. CDR3 in amino acids: CASSYRGRYQETQYF. The DNA of the CDR3 is TGTGCCAGCAGTTACAGGGGAAGGTACCAAGAGACCCAGTACTTC.

This clonotype was seen many times. The V and J genes are TRBV5-5 and TRBJ2-1; 8 bases are shared with TRBD2. V trimming: 2 bases; J trimming: 9 bases; junction bases outside the gene matches: 13. The CDR3 has 16 amino acids. Germline V gene lookup returns CDR1 SGHKS and CDR2 YYEKEE (reference sequence). As DNA, the CDR3 is TGTGCCAGCAGCTTTGATCCGGGACTAGACCTGGGTGAGCAGTTCTTC. It is translated as CASSFDPGLDLGEQFF.

This clonotype was picked up a small number of times. The chain recombines TRBV5-1 with TRBJ2-3; the D call may be TRBD1 or TRBD2 (5 bases each). The CDR3 spans 16 residues. Trimming took 4 bases from V and 4 from J, leaving 19 bases between them. CDR1 and CDR2 from the germline V gene are SGHRS and YFSETQ. This CDR3 reads CASSRTGPGAADTQYF. The CDR3 DNA sequence: TGCGCCAGCAGCAGAACGGGCCCCGGGGCGGCAGATACGCAGTATTTT.

Many counts were recorded for this clonotype. The chain joins TRBV29-1 to TRBJ1-1; TRBD1 might be the D (5 bases). Germline V CDR1 and CDR2: SQVTM, ANQGSEA. Trimming pared 7 bases from V and 1 base from J, leaving 10 bases between. The CDR3 runs 12 residues. The CDR3 DNA reads TGCAGCGGCGGGACGCAGAACACTGAAGCTTTCTTT. Residues: CSGGTQNTEAFF.

Many counts were recorded for this clonotype. CDR3 sequence (DNA): TGTGCCAGCAGCGCGGGAGGGGAGCAGTTCTTC. Translating gives CASSAGGEQFF. The gene calls are TRBV7-3 and TRBJ2-1, with 9 bases lining up with TRBD2. V was clipped by 5 bases and J by 10 bases; unmatched bases: 0. Germline assignment: CDR1 SGHTA and CDR2 FQGTGA. CDR3 length equals 11 residues.

This rearrangement joins TRBV5-1 to TRBJ2-7, with TRBD2 matching over 8 bases. Germline CDR1 SGHRS, CDR2 YFSETQ. The CDR3 length is 15 residues. Trimming removed 1 base from V and 6 bases from J; junction bases left unmatched: 9. CDR3 in amino acids: CASSLLGGASGEQYF. In DNA form, the CDR3 reads TGCGCCAGCAGCTTGCTCGGGGGGGCCTCGGGCGAGCAGTACTTC.

Ten or more counts support this clonotype. CDR3 coding DNA: TGTGCCAGCAGCACCGGGACGGCCTACTCTGGGGCCAACGTCCTGACTTTC. Amino acids: CASSTGTAYSGANVLTF. This chain links TRBV7-9 with TRBJ2-6; D possibly matches TRBD1 or TRBD2 (5 bases each). Germline CDR1 and CDR2: SEHNR and FQNEAQ (reference sequence). The CDR3 covers 17 residues. Between the trimmed V and J ends, which lost 5 bases and 0 bases, there was a span of 14 bases.

Only a few counts were recorded for this clonotype. The V gene is TRBV4-1, the J gene TRBJ2-3; 11 bases are a match to TRBD2. The V gene end was trimmed by 0 bases and the J gene end by 2 bases; junction bases not matched to a gene: 7. CDR3 length: 18 amino acids. Germline-derived CDR1 and CDR2 are MGHRA and YSYEKL. The CDR3 sequence is CASSQERIAGGVTDTQYF. CDR3 in DNA: TGCGCCAGCAGCCAAGAAAGGATAGCGGGGGGGGTCACAGATACGCAGTATTTT.